Sequencing of this TCR beta chain was carried out in a study of blood T cell repertoires in COVID-19. Turning to the study itself: The United States, Italy and Spain were the sources of the acute and convalescent COVID-19 samples. PBMCs, B-cell-depleted T cells, or T cells provided the cDNA or gDNA that made up the material.

Original data processing: Reference gene primers were amplified, and this amplification served to estimate nucleated cell counts. Sequencing used immunoSEQ multiplex PCR; TCRdb keeps in-frame clones, though not all of them. V and J calls and clone size follow that table, whereas D and trimming were derived from the DNA. Of roughly 90,000 clones detected, 87% appear once; the ten largest clones hold more than 0.95%. V gave up 4 bases and J gave up 0 bases, with 14 bases separating them. Germline lookup yields CDR1 SGHNT and CDR2 YYREEE (reference sequence). The CDR3 is 16 residues long. This clone was recorded only once.

The genes are TRBV5-4 and TRBJ2-4, with D possibly TRBD1 on 6 matching bases. Sequencing was performed on peripheral blood. The source of this sequence is a human donor in a cohort sampled during active COVID-19. CDR3 DNA sequence: TGTGCCAGCAGCATCCGACAGGAGAAAGCCAAAAACATTCAGTACTTC. This encodes CASSIRQEKAKNIQYF.